The 17 T cell receptor beta chains listed next were all sequenced from one sample in a study. TCRdb recomputed calls from the 5' RACE reads with MiXCR, one row per CDR3 protein. The data contain fewer than 80,000 distinct CDR3 sequences, roughly 23% of them seen just once; the ten biggest clones take up 2.5% to 3%. Sequenced material: memory CD4+ T cells sorted from a lymph node. The subset: memory CD4+ T cells, CD4+CD45RO+CD25-. These receptors were obtained from a female donor with breast cancer.

This clonotype was found many times. This chain connects TRBV29-1 to TRBJ2-5, with 7 positions matching TRBD2. V shed 4 bases and J 2 bases; nucleotides not matched to a gene: 1. CDR1 and CDR2 from the germline V gene are SQVTM and ANQGSEA. This CDR3 has 12 residues. The CDR3, as DNA: TGCAGCGTTGGGGGGGGACAAGAGACCCAGTACTTC. Protein: CSVGGGQETQYF.

This clonotype was counted only a few times. This chain uses TRBV9 with TRBJ2-5, with 7 positions matching TRBD1. This CDR3 has 14 amino acids. Losses at the gene ends were 6 bases for V and 1 base for J; bases not matched to a gene: 6. The V gene's germline CDR1 is SGDLS and CDR2 YYNGEE. The CDR3 loop is CASTPGQPQETQYF. DNA for the CDR3: TGTGCCAGCACCCCGGGACAGCCCCAAGAGACCCAGTACTTC.

This clonotype appeared a few times. This chain joins TRBV7-9 and TRBJ1-2; maybe TRBD1 (6 bases). Germline lookup yields CDR1 SEHNR and CDR2 FQNEAQ (reference sequence). Trimming took off 8 bases at V and 4 bases at J, with 14 bases between the two ends. This CDR3 is built from 13 residues. In DNA form, the CDR3 reads TGTGCCAGCCGTTCCGGGACACTCTATGGCTACACCTTC. It codes for CASRSGTLYGYTF.

This clonotype was counted at least ten times. The germline gene is not matched at one end of the junction; a read error may be the cause. V is TRBV7-7 and J is TRBJ2-7; 8 bases map to TRBD1. Germline lookup yields CDR1 SSHAT and CDR2 FNYEAQ (reference sequence). The CDR3 spans 15 residues. This chain's CDR3 is CASSSGQGSSYEQYF. For the CDR3, the DNA is TGTGCTAGCAGCAGTGGACAGGGTTCCTCCTACGAGCAGTACTTC.

With regard to this clonotype: A read error may be the cause here, since a much bigger clone is one base away. This sequence joins TRBV7-7 and TRBJ2-5, with D perhaps TRBD1 (6 bases). This CDR3 region has 13 residues. The germline V gene has CDR1 SSHAT and CDR2 FNYEAQ (reference sequence). The CDR3 loop is CASSRGQRETQYF. The CDR3 bases are TGTGCTAGCAGCCGTGGACAGCGAGAGACCCAGTACTTC. Complete variable domain (other parts from reference TRBV7-7 and TRBJ2-5): GAGVSQSPRYKVTKRGQDVTLRCDPISSHATLYWYQQALGQGPEFLTYFNYEAQPDKSGLPSDRFSAERPEGSISTLTIQRTEQRDSAMYRCASSRGQRETQYFGPGTRLLVL.

This clonotype was observed a handful of times. This sequence joins TRBV20-1 and TRBJ1-3, with D unclear. Trimming pared 0 bases from V and 0 bases from J, leaving 12 bases between. Germline CDR1 DFQATT, CDR2 SNEGSKA (reference sequence). The CDR3 consists of 16 residues. The chain's CDR3 is CSARERRTYSGNTIYF. Here the CDR3 DNA reads TGCAGTGCTAGAGAGAGGCGGACCTACTCTGGAAACACCATATATTTT.

This clonotype was counted ten times or more. The chain carries TRBV5-1 and TRBJ1-1; D unresolved. This CDR3 is 16 amino acids long. CDR1 and CDR2 (germline): SGHRS, YFSETQ. V was shortened by 1 base and J by 0 bases, with 13 bases between the two germline ends. The CDR3 sequence is CASSLTSVALNTEAFF. In DNA form, the CDR3 reads TGCGCCAGCAGCTTGACCTCGGTAGCCCTGAACACTGAAGCTTTCTTT.

This clonotype was seen only a few times. The chain combines TRBV5-1 with TRBJ2-7; tentative D call: TRBD1 (6 bases). Trimming took 3 bases from V and 3 from J, leaving 10 bases between them. CDR1 and CDR2 from the germline V gene are SGHRS and YFSETQ. The CDR3 is 13 residues long. In DNA, the CDR3 is TGCGCCAGCAGCTCAGGGGACATCTACGAGCAGTACTTC. It encodes CASSSGDIYEQYF.

The V call is TRBV11-2, the J call TRBJ2-1, with 10 nucleotides matching TRBD2. The germline gives CDR1 SGHAT, CDR2 FQNNGV. V trimming: 1 base; J trimming: 0 bases; junction bases outside the gene matches: 6. The CDR3 contains 18 residues. Here the CDR3 reads CASSLVTLAGVSYNEQFF. Written as DNA, the CDR3 is TGTGCCAGCAGCTTAGTTACTCTAGCGGGAGTCTCCTACAATGAGCAGTTCTTC.

This chain uses TRBV5-5 with TRBJ1-2; D unresolved. The germline CDR1 and CDR2 sequences are SGHKS and YYEKEE (reference sequence). The V and J ends lost 0 bases and 4 bases respectively, with 13 bases between them. The CDR3 loop spans 15 amino acids. The CDR3 loop reads CASSLGTVITYGYTF. CDR3 coding DNA: TGTGCCAGCAGCTTGGGGACGGTTATTACCTATGGCTACACCTTC. Based on the CDR3 plus reference TRBV5-5 and TRBJ1-2, the full variable domain is DAGVTQSPTHLIKTRGQQVTLRCSPISGHKSVSWYQQVLGQGPQFIFQYYEKEERGRGNFPDRFSARQFPNYSSELNVNALLLGDSALYLCASSLGTVITYGYTFGSGTRLTVV.

The V and J genes are TRBV3-1 and TRBJ1-1, with no clear D. CDR1 and CDR2 from the germline V gene are LGHDT and YNNKEL (reference sequence). CDR3 length: 14 amino acids. Trimming stripped 1 base from V and 11 bases from J, with 17 bases between. This CDR3 is CASSQGRPLVDAFF. The DNA of the CDR3 is TGTGCCAGCAGCCAAGGGAGGCCCCTGGTGGATGCTTTCTTT.

DNA for the CDR3: TGTGCCAGCAGCGTAGCACAGGCGGACACTGAAGCTTTCTTT. Amino acids: CASSVAQADTEAFF. The chain employs TRBV9 and TRBJ1-1; TRBD1 is a possible D gene (5 bases). Germline V gene sequence: CDR1 SGDLS, CDR2 YYNGEE. This CDR3 region has 14 residues. The V gene lost 0 bases and the J gene lost 3 bases, with 9 bases spanning the gap. Supplemented by reference TRBV9 and TRBJ1-1, the full variable domain reads DSGVTQTPKHLITATGQRVTLRCSPRSGDLSVYWYQQSLDQGLQFLIQYYNGEERAKGNILERFSAQQFPDLHSELNLSSLELGDSALYFCASSVAQADTEAFFGQGTRLTVV.

Comment on this clonotype: A much larger clone differs from this one at a single base, so this may be a read error. Because the CDR3 is missing its conserved closing phenylalanine or tryptophan, this is likely a read error. The rearrangement joins TRBV6-6 to TRBJ1-6, with TRBD1 matching 9 bases. The length of the CDR3 is 14 residues. V shed 10 bases and J 8 bases; nucleotides not matched to a gene: 9. The germline V gene encodes CDR1 MNHNY and CDR2 SVGAGI (reference sequence). Here the CDR3 reads CAISQGAGDSPLHL. CDR3 sequence (DNA): TGTGCCATTTCACAGGGGGCGGGAGATTCACCCCTCCACCTT.

This clonotype was seen more than once but under ten times. The chain joins TRBV30 to TRBJ1-5; a possible D gene is TRBD1 (5 bases). CDR1 is GTSNPN, CDR2 SVGIG, per germline (reference sequence). The CDR3 runs 17 residues. V lost 1 base, J lost 8 bases, and 24 bases lay in between. CDR3 DNA: TGTGCCTGGAGTGAAAGGCAGGGTGGGGTTCCTAAAGAGCCCCAGCATTTT. Translated: CAWSERQGGVPKEPQHF.

This clonotype has just a few counts. The chain carries TRBV20-1 and TRBJ1-1; 7 bases are a match to TRBD1. The CDR3 extends over 15 amino acids. Germline V CDR1 and CDR2: DFQATT, SNEGSKA (reference sequence). V lost 5 bases to trimming and J lost 6 bases; unmatched junction nucleotides: 15. This CDR3 is CSAAPDNRGGAEAFF. Here the CDR3 DNA reads TGCAGTGCTGCACCTGATAACAGGGGTGGGGCTGAAGCTTTCTTT.

This sequence joins TRBV9 and TRBJ1-1, with D hard to call. Germline V lookup: CDR1 SGDLS, CDR2 YYNGEE. The CDR3 consists of 14 residues. The ends were cut back, 3 bases at V and 1 base at J, with 10 bases in the middle. The CDR3 is CASSAGLRNTEAFF. CDR3 bases: TGTGCCAGCAGCGCTGGACTGCGGAACACTGAAGCTTTCTTT. Complete variable domain (other parts from reference TRBV9 and TRBJ1-1): DSGVTQTPKHLITATGQRVTLRCSPRSGDLSVYWYQQSLDQGLQFLIQYYNGEERAKGNILERFSAQQFPDLHSELNLSSLELGDSALYFCASSAGLRNTEAFFGQGTRLTVV.

The chain recombines TRBV30 with TRBJ1-4; D is ambiguous. The CDR3 loop spans 14 amino acids. V was shortened by 4 bases and J by 7 bases, with 16 bases between the two germline ends. Looked up from germline, CDR1 is GTSNPN and CDR2 is SVGIG (reference sequence). The CDR3 sequence: CAWNPLNGPEKLFF. The CDR3 nucleotides read TGTGCCTGGAACCCATTAAACGGGCCTGAAAAACTGTTTTTT.